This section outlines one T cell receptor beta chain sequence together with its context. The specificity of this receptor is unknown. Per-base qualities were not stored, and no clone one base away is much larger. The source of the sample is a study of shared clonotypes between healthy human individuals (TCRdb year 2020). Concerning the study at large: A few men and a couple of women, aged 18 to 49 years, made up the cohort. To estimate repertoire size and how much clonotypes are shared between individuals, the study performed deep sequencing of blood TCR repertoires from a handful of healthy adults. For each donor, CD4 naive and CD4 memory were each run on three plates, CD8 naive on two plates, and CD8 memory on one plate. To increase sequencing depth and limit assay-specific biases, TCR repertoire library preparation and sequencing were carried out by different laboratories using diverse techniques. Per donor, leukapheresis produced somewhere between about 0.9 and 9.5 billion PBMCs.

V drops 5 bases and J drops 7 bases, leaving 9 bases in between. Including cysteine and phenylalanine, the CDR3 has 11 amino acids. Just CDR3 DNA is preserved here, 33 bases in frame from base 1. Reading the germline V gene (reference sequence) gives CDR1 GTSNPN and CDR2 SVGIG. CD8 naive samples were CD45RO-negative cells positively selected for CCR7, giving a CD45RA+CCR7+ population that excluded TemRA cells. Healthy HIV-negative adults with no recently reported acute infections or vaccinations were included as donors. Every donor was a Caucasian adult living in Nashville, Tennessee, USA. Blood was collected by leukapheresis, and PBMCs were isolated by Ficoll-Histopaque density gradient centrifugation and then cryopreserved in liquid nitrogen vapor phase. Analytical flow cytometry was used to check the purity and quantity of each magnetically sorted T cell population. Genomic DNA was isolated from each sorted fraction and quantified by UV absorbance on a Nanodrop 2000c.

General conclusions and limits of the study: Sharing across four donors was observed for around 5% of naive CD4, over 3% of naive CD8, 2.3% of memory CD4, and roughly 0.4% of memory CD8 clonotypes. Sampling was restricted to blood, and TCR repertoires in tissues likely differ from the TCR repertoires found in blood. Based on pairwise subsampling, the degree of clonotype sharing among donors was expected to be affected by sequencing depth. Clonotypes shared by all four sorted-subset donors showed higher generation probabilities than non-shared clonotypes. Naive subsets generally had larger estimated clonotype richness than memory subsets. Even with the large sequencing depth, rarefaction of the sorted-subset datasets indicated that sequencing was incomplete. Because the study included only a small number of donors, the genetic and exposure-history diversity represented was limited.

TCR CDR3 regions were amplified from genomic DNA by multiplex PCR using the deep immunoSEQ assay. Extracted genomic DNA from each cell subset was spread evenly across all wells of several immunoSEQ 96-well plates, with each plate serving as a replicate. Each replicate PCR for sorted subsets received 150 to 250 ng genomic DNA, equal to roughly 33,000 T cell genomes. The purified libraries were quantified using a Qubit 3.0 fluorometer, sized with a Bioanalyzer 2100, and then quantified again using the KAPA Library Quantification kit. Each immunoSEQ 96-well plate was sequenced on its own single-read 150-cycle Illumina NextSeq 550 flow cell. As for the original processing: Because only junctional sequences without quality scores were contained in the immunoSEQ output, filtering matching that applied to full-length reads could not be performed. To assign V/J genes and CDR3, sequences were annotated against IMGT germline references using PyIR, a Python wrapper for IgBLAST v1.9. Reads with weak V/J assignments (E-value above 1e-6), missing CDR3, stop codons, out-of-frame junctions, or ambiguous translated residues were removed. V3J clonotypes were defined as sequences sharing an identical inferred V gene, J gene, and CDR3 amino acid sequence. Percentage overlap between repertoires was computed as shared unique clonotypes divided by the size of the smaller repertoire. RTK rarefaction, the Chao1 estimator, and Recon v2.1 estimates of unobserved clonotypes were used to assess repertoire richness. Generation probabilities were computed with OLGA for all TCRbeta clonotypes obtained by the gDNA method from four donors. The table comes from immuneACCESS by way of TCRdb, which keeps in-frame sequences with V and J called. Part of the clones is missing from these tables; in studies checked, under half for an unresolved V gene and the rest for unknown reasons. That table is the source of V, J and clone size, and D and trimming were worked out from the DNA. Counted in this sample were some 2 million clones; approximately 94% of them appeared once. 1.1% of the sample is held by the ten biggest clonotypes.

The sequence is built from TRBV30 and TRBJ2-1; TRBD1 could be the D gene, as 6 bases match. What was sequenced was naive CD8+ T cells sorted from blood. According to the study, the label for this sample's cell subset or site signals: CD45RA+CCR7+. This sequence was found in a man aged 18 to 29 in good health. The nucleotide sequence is TGTGCCTGGGCCCAGGGGAATGAGCAGTTCTTC. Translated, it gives CAWAQGNEQFF.